A single sample gave rise to the 12 T cell receptor beta chains below, sequenced in a study of T cell repertoires in cytomegalovirus infection (dated by TCRdb to the late 2010s). TCRdb records Illumina HiSeq 1500 as the sequencer. Clones were called with MiXCR by TCRdb after fastp trimmed the public reads at Q25, and only in-frame beta chains were retained. Each CDR3 protein gets just one entry, which takes the most common genes and DNA from the rows behind it. The table for this sample lists roughly 760,000 distinct CDR3 sequences; less than 40% of them were counted only once. The ten biggest clones cover 2.5% to 3% of the sample. Sequencing was done on a sample of PBMCs. These receptors originate from a human donor in good health (CMV status not recorded). Some clones in this sample may be carry-over from other donors' samples.

In its sample, this clonotype was seen many times. The chain uses TRBV27 and TRBJ1-1; D gene ambiguous. The V end lost 3 bases, the J end lost 4 bases, and 9 bases lay between the germline ends. Germline V gene sequence: CDR1 MNHEY, CDR2 SMNVEV (reference sequence). This CDR3 spans 13 amino acids. CDR3 DNA sequence: TGTGCCAGCAGTTTCGGGAACCCCACTGAAGCTTTCTTT. It translates to CASSFGNPTEAFF.

The table lists this clonotype with a few counts. V usage is TRBV19 and J usage is TRBJ2-1; TRBD2 matches 8 bases. The V and J ends lost 4 bases and 2 bases, in that order; junction bases with no gene match: 4. Germline CDR1 LNHDA, CDR2 SQIVND (reference sequence). This CDR3 contains 15 residues. CDR3 region: CASSRAGAPYNEQFF. The CDR3 DNA reads as TGTGCCAGTAGTAGAGCGGGGGCCCCCTACAATGAGCAGTTCTTC. Using reference TRBV19 and TRBJ2-1 for the parts outside the CDR3, the full variable domain is DGGITQSPKYLFRKEGQNVTLSCEQNLNHDAMYWYRQDPGQGLRLIYYSQIVNDFQKGDIAEGYSVSREKKESFPLTVTSAQKNPTAFYLCASSRAGAPYNEQFFGPGTRLTVL.

A single count supports this clonotype. At one end, the junction sequence differs from germline, possibly due to a read error. This sequence joins TRBV28 and TRBJ2-3; 7 nucleotides align to TRBD1. Germline V gene data show CDR1 as MDHEN and CDR2 as SYDVKM. The CDR3 is 16 residues long. In DNA form, the CDR3 reads TGTGCCCGCAGCCCTGACAGGGTCTTTGGCACAGATACGCAGTATTTT. This encodes CARSPDRVFGTDTQYF.

This chain connects TRBV30 to TRBJ2-5; D uncertain. The CDR3 totals 13 residues. In germline, CDR1 is GTSNPN, CDR2 SVGIG (reference sequence). The V end lost 1 base, the J end lost 5 bases, and 11 bases lay between the germline ends. This CDR3 is CAWSGSLTETQYF. The CDR3 nucleotides read TGTGCCTGGAGTGGGAGCCTGACGGAGACCCAGTACTTC.

To note about this clonotype: The conserved final phenylalanine or tryptophan is absent from the CDR3, which likely points to a read error. The DNA is omitted, as the CDR3 cannot be located on it reliably, and the CDR3 follows TCRdb's listing. V is TRBV5-1 and J is TRBJ1-2; the table's TRBD1 call for D was not verified on the DNA. Inclusive of both ends, the CDR3 amounts to 14 amino acids. CDR1 is SGHRS, CDR2 YFSETQ, per germline. This chain's CDR3 is CASKADTGSHGYTL.

The genes are TRBV5-4 and TRBJ2-4; a possible D gene is TRBD2 (6 bases). The CDR3 loop spans 14 amino acids. V shed 6 bases and J shed 5 bases, with 15 bases lying between them. The germline gives CDR1 SGHNT, CDR2 YYREEE (reference sequence). CDR3 sequence (DNA): TGTGCCAGCACTTCAATTCTAGCGCAAAACATTCAGTACTTC. It specifies CASTSILAQNIQYF.

This clonotype occurred a few times. The chain carries TRBV28 and TRBJ1-1; 9 bases align to TRBD1. This CDR3 region has 15 residues. The ends lost 3 bases at V and 3 bases at J; junction bases unmatched: 5. Germline loops: CDR1 MDHEN, CDR2 SYDVKM. In nucleotides, the CDR3 is TGTGCCAGCAGTTTGGGGGACAGGGACTACACTGAAGCTTTCTTT. Translating it yields CASSLGDRDYTEAFF.

The CDR3 DNA reads as TGTGCCAGCAGCTCAAATCACCCAAATCAGCCCCAGCATTTT. It encodes CASSSNHPNQPQHF. This chain links TRBV7-9 with TRBJ1-5, with D unclear. CDR3 length: 14 residues. The ends were cut back, 4 bases at V and 4 bases at J, with 11 bases in the middle. Germline V gene data show CDR1 as SEHNR and CDR2 as FQNEAQ (reference sequence).

This clonotype has just one count. No conserved phenylalanine or tryptophan is present at the end of the CDR3, so a read error is the likely explanation. The rearrangement uses TRBV7-3 and TRBJ2-7; D remains ambiguous. This CDR3 is built from 11 residues. Germline CDR1 is SGHTA and CDR2 is FQGTGA. The ends were cut back, 5 bases at V and 6 bases at J, with 8 bases in the middle. CDR3 amino acids: CASSPPREQYC. Written as DNA, the CDR3 is TGTGCCAGCAGCCCCCCGCGCGAGCAGTACTGC.

The J gene is TRBJ1-2, the V gene TRBV28, with unresolved D. V was shortened by 8 bases and J by 2 bases, with 15 bases between the two germline ends. The CDR3 loop spans 14 amino acids. CDR1 MDHEN and CDR2 SYDVKM come from the germline V gene. CDR3 bases: TGTGCCAGCTCTTATGTTCAGCCAAACTATGGCTACACCTTC. Translating gives CASSYVQPNYGYTF.

There are a few counts of this clonotype. Here the CDR3 reads CASSSEQGLGQYF. Here the CDR3 DNA reads TGTGCCAGCAGCTCCGAACAGGGACTCGGGCAGTACTTC. The rearrangement uses TRBV7-2 and TRBJ2-7, with D perhaps TRBD1 or TRBD2 (6 bases each). Trimming took off 4 bases at V and 9 bases at J, with 16 bases between the two ends. The length of the CDR3 is 13 residues. CDR1 and CDR2 (germline): SGHTA, FQGNSA.

This clonotype was seen a few times. The chain employs TRBV7-2 and TRBJ1-5, with D unclear. V gave up 4 bases and J gave up 5 bases, with 12 bases separating them. Germline CDR1 reads SGHTA; CDR2 reads FQGNSA. CDR3 length: 14 amino acids. This CDR3 is CASSSTEIHQPQHF. The CDR3 bases are TGTGCCAGCAGCTCCACAGAGATCCATCAGCCCCAGCATTTT.